This T cell receptor (beta chain) was recorded in a study of OX40 agonist ivuxolimab in advanced cancers. Across the study: Averaging 60 years in age, with a range of about 23 to 79, the cohort was 82.7% male.

The data were produced by immunoSEQ multiplex PCR, yet TCRdb's version contains in-frame clones alone and is incomplete. Among 15,000 to 20,000 clones listed, roughly 72% were seen once. The CDR3 spans 14 residues. The trim removed 8 bases at V and 5 bases at J, leaving 9 bases unmatched. Germline V gene data show CDR1 as MNHEY and CDR2 as SVGAGI. Patients were ruled out by autoimmune disease history or systemic immunosuppression. J is TRBJ2-7 and V is TRBV6-5; TRBD2 matches at 10 bases. The clonotype was recovered from an adult with an advanced solid tumor such as melanoma, head and neck, liver or kidney cancer. The sample was CD4+ or CD8+ T cells sorted from blood, taken in a trial of the OX40 agonist ivuxolimab. The CDR3 reads CASPTGLAGDEQYF. CDR3 nucleotides: TGTGCCAGCCCAACGGGGCTAGCGGGGGACGAGCAGTACTTC.